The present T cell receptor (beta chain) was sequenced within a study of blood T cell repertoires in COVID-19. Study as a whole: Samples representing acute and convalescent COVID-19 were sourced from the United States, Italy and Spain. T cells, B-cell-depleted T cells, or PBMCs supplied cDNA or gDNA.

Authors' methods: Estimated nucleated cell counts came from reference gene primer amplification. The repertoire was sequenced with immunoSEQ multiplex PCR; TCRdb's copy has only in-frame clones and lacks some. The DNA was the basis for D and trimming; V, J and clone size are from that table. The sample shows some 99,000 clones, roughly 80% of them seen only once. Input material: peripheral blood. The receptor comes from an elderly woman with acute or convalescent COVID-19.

CDR3 sequence (DNA): TGCGCCAGCAGCTTGATGTCGACTGTTAGGAACACTGAAGCTTTCTTT. This encodes CASSLMSTVRNTEAFF. The V gene is TRBV5-1, the J gene TRBJ1-1; D is undetermined. V was clipped by 1 base and J by 1 base, with 14 bases between them. Germline V gives CDR1 SGHRS, CDR2 YFSETQ. The CDR3 is 16 amino acids.